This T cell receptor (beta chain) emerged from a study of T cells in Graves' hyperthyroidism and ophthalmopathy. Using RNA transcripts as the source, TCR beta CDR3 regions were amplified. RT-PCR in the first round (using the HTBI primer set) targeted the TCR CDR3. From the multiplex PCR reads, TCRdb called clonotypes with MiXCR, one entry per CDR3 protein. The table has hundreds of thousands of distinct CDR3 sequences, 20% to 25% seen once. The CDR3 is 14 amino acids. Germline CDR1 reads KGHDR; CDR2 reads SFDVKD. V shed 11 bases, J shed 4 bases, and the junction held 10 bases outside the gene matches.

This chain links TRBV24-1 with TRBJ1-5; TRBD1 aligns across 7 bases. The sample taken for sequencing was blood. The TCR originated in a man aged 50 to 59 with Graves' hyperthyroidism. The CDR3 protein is CAMRSGQPNQPQHF. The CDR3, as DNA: TGTGCCATGCGATCGGGACAGCCGAATCAGCCCCAGCATTTT.